This T cell receptor (beta chain) was sequenced in a study of breast tumors, draining lymph nodes, adjacent tissues. Study observations and caveats: The data were judged consistent with most tumor T cells coming from lymph node and expanding in tumor. Tumors had less TCR diversity than lymph nodes, more than nontumor tissue.

At least ten counts were recorded for this clonotype. Its specificity is not known. The CDR3 contains 13 residues. The germline V and J ends were trimmed by 6 bases and 7 bases, with 15 bases remaining between them. Germline-derived CDR1 and CDR2 are MNHNY and SVGAGI (reference sequence). TCRdb analysed the multiplex PCR reads with MiXCR anew, one entry per CDR3 protein. This table holds roughly 32,000 distinct CDR3 sequences, 35% to 45% found once. V gene TRBV6-6 combines with J gene TRBJ1-2; D is unresolved. Sample: breast tumor tissue. The receptor comes from a female donor with breast cancer. Some clones in this sample may be carry-over from other donors' samples. CDR3: CASRVDGPSGYTF. CDR3 sequence (DNA): TGTGCCAGCAGAGTAGACGGCCCCTCTGGCTACACCTTC.